A selection of T cell receptor beta chains follows, all from one sample in a study of T cell repertoires in ileal Crohn's disease. Here immunoSEQ multiplex PCR was the method, and the copy in TCRdb shows in-frame clones only, minus some. The profile shows about 12,000 clones, 80% to 85% of them singletons. The material sequenced was ileal tissue. Receptor source: an adult with Crohn's disease. CDR3s include the opening cysteine and the closing phenylalanine or tryptophan. A D gene is named only where the DNA matches it firmly. Expanded clones get a size class; other rows say once, few or many, or leave the size out.

.,.,TRBV13,TRBJ2-6,TGTGCCAGCAGCTTCATGGCGGCCGGCGCTCTTTCTGGGGCCAACGTCCTGACTTTC,CASSFMAAGALSGANVLTF
.,TRBD1,TRBV5-1,TRBJ1-2,TGCGCCAGCAGCTGGGACAGGGGGCGAGGCTACACCTTC,CASSWDRGRGYTF
.,.,TRBV2,TRBJ2-6,TGTGCCACCCGAGGCGCCTCTGGGGCCAACGTCCTGACTTTC,CATRGASGANVLTF
.,TRBD2,TRBV2,TRBJ2-1,TGTGCCAGCAGTGATTTGACTAGCGGGAGCGGGTACAATGAGCAGTTCTTC,CASSDLTSGSGYNEQFF
.,.,TRBV29-1,TRBJ1-5,TGCAGCTTCAGAGGAATCCGAAGCAATCAGCCCCAGCATTTT,CSFRGIRSNQPQHF
.,.,TRBV7-9,TRBJ1-1,TGTGCCAGCAGCTTAGCGACAGGGAACACTGAAGCTTTCTTT,CASSLATGNTEAFF
.,.,TRBV5-1,TRBJ1-4,TGCGCCAGCAGCTTACCCAGGGATGGGGTTGAAAAACTGTTTTTT,CASSLPRDGVEKLFF
.,.,TRBV4-2,TRBJ1-1,TGTGCCAGCAGCCAAGCCCCCGACAGGCTGAACACTGAAGCTTTCTTT,CASSQAPDRLNTEAFF
.,.,TRBV5-1,TRBJ1-1,TGCGCCAGCAGCTTGGTAACAGGGACGGTACGGACTGAAGCTTTCTTT,CASSLVTGTVRTEAFF
.,.,TRBV19,TRBJ2-3,TGTGCCAGTAGGGACAGCGGATCTAGCACAGATACGCAGTATTTT,CASRDSGSSTDTQYF
.,TRBD1,TRBV27,TRBJ1-2,TGTGCCAGCAGTCGATCCGGGACAGGGAACTATGGCTACACCTTC,CASSRSGTGNYGYTF
.,TRBD2,TRBV2,TRBJ2-1,TGTGCCAGCAGTGCCCAGCGGGGCGGCGGAAGTCAGTTCTTC,CASSAQRGGGSQFF
once,TRBD1,TRBV9,TRBJ2-7,TGTGCCAGCAGCGCAACAGGGGGGTACGAGCAGTACTTC,CASSATGGYEQYF
.,.,TRBV27,TRBJ1-3,TGTGCCAGCAGTCGAGGGGGAGTTGGAAACACCATATATTTT,CASSRGGVGNTIYF
.,.,TRBV6-1,TRBJ2-7,TGTGCCAGCATCGGACAGCTTTACGAGCAGTACTTC,CASIGQLYEQYF
.,TRBD1,TRBV6-6,TRBJ1-4,TGTGCCAGCTTGCTCGTACAGGGGGAAAATGAAAAACTGTTTTTT,CASLLVQGENEKLFF
.,TRBD2,TRBV5-1,TRBJ2-6,TGCGCCAGCCGAGCGGGGCCTGGGGCCAACGTCCTGACTTTC,CASRAGPGANVLTF
.,.,TRBV27,TRBJ1-2,TGTGCCAGCGGGGCGGGGGTTAACTATGGCTACACCTTC,CASGAGVNYGYTF
.,.,TRBV7-9,TRBJ2-2,TGTGCCAGCCGACCGGAGGGGGAGCTGTTTTTT,CASRPEGELFF
.,TRBD1,TRBV29-1,TRBJ1-1,TGCAGCGTTAGGACAGGGGGCACTGAAGCTTTCTTT,CSVRTGGTEAFF
once,.,TRBV18,TRBJ1-2,TGTGCCAGCTCACCGGGGGAGGGCGGCGGCTACACCTTC,CASSPGEGGGYTF
.,TRBD2,TRBV4-2,TRBJ2-5,TGTGCCAGCAGCCACGGGGGGGAGACCCAGTACTTC,CASSHGGETQYF
.,.,TRBV2,TRBJ1-2,TGTGCCAGCAGCCAGACTTACAGGGACCCTAACTATGGCTACACCTTC,CASSQTYRDPNYGYTF
.,TRBD2,TRBV6-4,TRBJ2-3,TGTGCCAGCAGTGAAGCGGGAGGGCCCACAGATACGCAGTATTTT,CASSEAGGPTDTQYF
.,.,TRBV6-1,TRBJ2-7,TGTGCCAGCAGTCTCAGTAGCGGTGTGGGCTACGAGCAGTACTTC,CASSLSSGVGYEQYF
.,TRBD2,TRBV5-4,TRBJ2-7,TGTGCCAGCAGCCGTACTAGCGGGAGCTCCTACGAGCAGTACTTC,CASSRTSGSSYEQYF
.,.,TRBV5-1,TRBJ2-3,TGCGCCAGCAGCCTAGAAATTCCAACAGATACGCAGTATTTT,CASSLEIPTDTQYF
.,.,TRBV15,TRBJ1-1,TGTGCCACCAGCAGAGATGATAGGAGGAACACTGAAGCTTTCTTT,CATSRDDRRNTEAFF